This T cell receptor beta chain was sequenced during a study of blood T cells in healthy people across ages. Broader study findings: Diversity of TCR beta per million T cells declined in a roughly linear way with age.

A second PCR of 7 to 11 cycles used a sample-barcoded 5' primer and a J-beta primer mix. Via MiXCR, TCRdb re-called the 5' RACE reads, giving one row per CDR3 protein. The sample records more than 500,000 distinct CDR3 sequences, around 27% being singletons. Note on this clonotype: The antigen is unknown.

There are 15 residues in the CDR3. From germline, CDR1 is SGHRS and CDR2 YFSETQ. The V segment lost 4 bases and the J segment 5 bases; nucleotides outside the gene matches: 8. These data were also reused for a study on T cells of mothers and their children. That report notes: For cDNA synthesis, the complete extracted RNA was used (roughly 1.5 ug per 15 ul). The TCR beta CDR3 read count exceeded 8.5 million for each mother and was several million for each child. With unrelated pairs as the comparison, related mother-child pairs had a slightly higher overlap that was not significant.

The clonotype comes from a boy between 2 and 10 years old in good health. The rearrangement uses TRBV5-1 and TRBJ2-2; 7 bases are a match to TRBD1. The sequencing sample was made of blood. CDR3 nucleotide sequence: TGCGCCAGCAGCGGAGCGACAGGGCAGACCGGGGAGCTGTTTTTT. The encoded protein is CASSGATGQTGELFF.